This TCR beta chain was identified during a study of blood T cell repertoires in COVID-19. CDR1 SGHTA and CDR2 FQGNSA come from the germline V gene. J lost 0 bases, V lost 5 bases, and 12 bases had no gene match. The CDR3 spans 17 residues. Assay used: immunoSEQ multiplex PCR; TCRdb lists only in-frame clones, some missing. Of about 46,000 clones detected, 80% to 90% appear once; the ten largest clones hold more than 15%. The V and J genes are TRBV7-2 and TRBJ1-1; 7 nucleotides align to TRBD1. Sequenced: peripheral blood. This TCR derives from a human donor in a cohort sampled during active COVID-19. The donor label of this sample is uncertain. The CDR3 coding sequence is TGTGCCAGCAGCCCTAAAACCCAGGGGGTTTTGAACACTGAAGCTTTCTTT. As protein: CASSPKTQGVLNTEAFF.